The 14 T cell receptor beta chains listed next were all sequenced from one sample in a study of cytomegalovirus exposure and HLA in healthy donors. Repertoires were generated with immunoSEQ multiplex PCR, while TCRdb's copy carries only in-frame clones and drops some. The data hold some 170,000 clones, with around 85% observed a single time. The sequenced sample was PBMCs. These receptors originate from a man aged 25 to 45 in good health and CMV-seropositive.

V is TRBV5-1 and J is TRBJ2-5; a weak D match, TRBD2 (5 bases). The CDR3 is 13 amino acids. V lost 5 bases and J lost 2, with 10 bases in between. Germline assignment: CDR1 SGHRS and CDR2 YFSETQ. CDR3 nucleotide sequence: TGCGCCAGCAGGGTGGAGGTACAAGAGACCCAGTACTTC. Translating gives CASRVEVQETQYF.

This clone was picked up many times. V and J are TRBV4-3 and TRBJ2-7; D ambiguous. The V gene's germline CDR1 is LGHNA and CDR2 YSLEER. The CDR3 has 14 residues. V dropped 1 base and J dropped 0 bases, with 7 bases sitting between them. CDR3 protein: CASSQGWSSYEQYF. CDR3 nucleotides: TGCGCCAGCAGCCAAGGGTGGAGCTCCTACGAGCAGTACTTC.

This clone was observed a single time. The CDR3 DNA is TGTGCCAGCAGCTTTCAAGTCGGGGAGTTCTACAATGAGCAGTTCTTC. This translates into CASSFQVGEFYNEQFF. The V and J genes are TRBV7-8 and TRBJ2-1, with D perhaps matching TRBD2 (5 bases). Germline V lookup: CDR1 SGHVS, CDR2 FQNEAQ. The V end lost 3 bases, the J end lost 3 bases, and 15 bases lay between the germline ends. This CDR3 has 16 residues. The whole variable domain, filled in from reference TRBV7-8 and TRBJ2-1, reads GAGVSQSPRYKVAKRGQDVALRCDPISGHVSLFWYQQALGQGPEFLTYFQNEAQLDKSGLPSDRFFAERPEGSVSTLKIQRTQQEDSAVYLCASSFQVGEFYNEQFFGPGTRLTVL.

The rearrangement joins TRBV11-3 to TRBJ2-1; 11 nucleotides align to TRBD2. Germline values: CDR1 SGHNT, CDR2 YENEEA. The CDR3 has 17 amino acids. V trimming: 5 bases; J trimming: 3 bases; junction bases outside the gene matches: 9. The CDR3 loop reads CASSPGHTSGGYNEQFF. The CDR3 nucleotides are TGTGCCAGCAGCCCGGGACATACTAGCGGGGGCTACAATGAGCAGTTCTTC.

The V gene is TRBV27, the J gene TRBJ1-5, with TRBD1 matching over 10 bases. CDR1 MNHEY and CDR2 SMNVEV come from the germline V gene (reference sequence). V lost 6 bases to trimming and J lost 0 bases; unmatched junction nucleotides: 17. This CDR3 region has 20 residues. The CDR3 coding sequence is TGTGCCAGCAGCCAAACATTCGGGACAGGGGATGCTTATAGCAATCAGCCCCAGCATTTT. Its translation: CASSQTFGTGDAYSNQPQHF.

DNA of the CDR3: TGTGCCAGCAGCTTAGGCGAGAACCACGAGCAGTACTTC. Encoded protein: CASSLGENHEQYF. This sequence joins TRBV11-3 and TRBJ2-7, with D unclear. Germline V lookup: CDR1 SGHNT, CDR2 YENEEA. Trimming took 1 base from V and 5 from J, leaving 9 bases between them. This CDR3 region has 13 residues.

The genes are TRBV7-2 and TRBJ2-7; 7 bases are a match to TRBD1. The CDR3 covers 14 residues. The germline gives CDR1 SGHTA, CDR2 FQGNSA. The J segment lost 2 bases and the V segment lost 5 bases, leaving 6 bases of the junction unmatched. CDR3 loop: CASSVTGTAYEQYF. The DNA of the CDR3 is TGTGCCAGCAGCGTAACCGGGACAGCCTACGAGCAGTACTTC.

This clone occurred a few times. This chain connects TRBV25-1 to TRBJ1-1, with TRBD1 as a possible D gene (6 bases). This CDR3 is built from 13 residues. The ends were cut back, 10 bases at V and 5 bases at J, with 17 bases in the middle. From germline, CDR1 is MGHDK and CDR2 SYGVNS. The CDR3 DNA is TGTGCCACCCTTATGGGAGGGGGTACTGAAGCTTTCTTT. It translates to CATLMGGGTEAFF.

The rearrangement uses TRBV4-2 and TRBJ2-6, with D tentatively TRBD1 (5 bases). Germline V gene data show CDR1 as LGHNA and CDR2 as YNFKEQ. The CDR3 is made up of 16 amino acids. V lost 0 bases, J lost 4 bases, and 10 bases lay in between. CDR3 nucleotides: TGTGCCAGCAGCCAAGATACAAAGGGGGGGGCCAACGTCCTGACTTTC. Translating it yields CASSQDTKGGANVLTF.

This chain uses TRBV9 with TRBJ2-2, with 11 bases matching TRBD1. With 0 bases clipped from V and 7 bases from J, the junction kept 8 bases outside the gene matches. Germline V gives CDR1 SGDLS, CDR2 YYNGEE. CDR3 length: 17 amino acids. The chain's CDR3 is CASSVVGQGAISGELFF. CDR3 nucleotides: TGTGCCAGCAGCGTAGTCGGACAGGGGGCTATCAGCGGGGAGCTGTTTTTT.

V is TRBV7-9 and J is TRBJ2-2; D unclear. V gave up 0 bases and J gave up 6 bases, with 14 bases separating them. The CDR3 spans 16 residues. Germline loops: CDR1 SEHNR, CDR2 FQNEAQ (reference sequence). In DNA form, the CDR3 reads TGTGCCAGCAGCTTAGCTCAGAGACTTGAGGCCGGGGAGCTGTTTTTT. It encodes CASSLAQRLEAGELFF. Together with reference TRBV7-9 and TRBJ2-2, the CDR3 gives the full variable domain: DTGVSQNPRHKITKRGQNVTFRCDPISEHNRLYWYRQTLGQGPEFLTYFQNEAQLEKSRLLSDRFSAERPKGSFSTLEIQRTEQGDSAMYLCASSLAQRLEAGELFFGEGSRLTVL.

The V call is TRBV4-3, the J call TRBJ1-1; D perhaps matches TRBD1 (5 bases). The CDR3 consists of 15 residues. Germline-derived CDR1 and CDR2 are LGHNA and YSLEER. Trimming took 2 bases from V and 0 from J, leaving 10 bases between them. The CDR3, as DNA: TGCGCCAGCAGCCAAAAGGGCAGGGTGAACACTGAAGCTTTCTTT. Protein product: CASSQKGRVNTEAFF.

This clone appeared a single time. The V gene is TRBV11-2, the J gene TRBJ2-1; possible D gene TRBD1, 6 bases. Between the trimmed V and J ends, which lost 6 bases and 8 bases, there was a span of 17 bases. CDR3 size: 14 residues. The germline gives CDR1 SGHAT, CDR2 FQNNGV. As DNA, the CDR3 is TGTGCCAGCAGTTTAAGAACAGGGTGGGATGAGCAGTTCTTC. Its protein product is CASSLRTGWDEQFF.

The sample holds one count of this clone. The chain links TRBV18 to TRBJ1-2, with D unclear. The ends were cut back, 5 bases at V and 7 bases at J, with 20 bases in the middle. The CDR3 contains 15 residues. The germline V gene encodes CDR1 KGHSH and CDR2 LQKENI. Here the CDR3 reads CASSSGDITAGGYTF. CDR3 DNA sequence: TGTGCCAGCTCATCGGGAGACATCACGGCAGGTGGCTACACCTTC.